The entry below gives a single T cell receptor (beta chain) sequence along with its context. Its binding antigen is unknown. No base-level quality is on record; no much larger clone is a single base apart. The data derive from a study of regulatory T cells in long-lasting Graves disease listed by TCRdb under 2021. Study-wide context: In the newly diagnosed Graves' disease group, patients had been taking antithyroid drugs for less than 3 months. Patients with persistent Graves' disease were compared with patients with newly diagnosed Graves' disease using TCR sequencing and RNA sequencing of peripheral blood. The study took place in China and was registered as a clinical trial. A total of about 33 samples underwent TCR sequencing, from about 13 patients with persistent Graves' disease and approximately 20 patients with newly diagnosed Graves' disease.

General findings and caveats noted by the study authors: A larger number of public clonotypes was shared among persistent patients (over 2,500) than among newly diagnosed patients (approximately 1,000). Sequencing and analysis were limited to the TCR beta chain. Lower TCR Shannon entropy and fewer highly expanded clones were observed in persistent Graves' disease patients than in newly diagnosed patients, which suggested clonal expansion. The authors acknowledged the small sample size as a limitation that may reduce accuracy. Peripheral blood alone was examined, since thyroid tissue, which constituted the primary lesion, could not be accessed.

The library was built by means of multiplex PCR. The data were produced on an Illumina HiSeq 4000. To build TCR beta libraries, CDR3 regions were amplified by Arm-PCR using iRepertoire HTBI primers. Gel purification was performed on PCR products prior to sequencing. The authors' pipeline ran thus. A total of 60 to 80 TRBV and about 13 TRBJ segments were identified across samples and were used for gene usage analysis of CDR3 amino acid clonotypes. COPE and FqMerger were used to merge the filtered high-quality paired reads into contigs. BLAST was used to align contigs to the IMGT TRBV, TRBD and TRBJ reference genes, and CDR3 was defined following IMGT. Highly expanded clones were defined as clonotypes with a frequency above 0.1%. Shannon entropy served as the measure of repertoire diversity, while the Gini coefficient captured V-J evenness. Public clonotypes were defined as clonotypes shared by more than one individual. The public reads were run again by TCRdb, first through fastp at Q25 and then through MiXCR, and only productive beta chains were kept. Rows matching on CDR3 protein sequence are summarized as one entry with the most common DNA and genes. The V and J calls come from TCRdb's annotation, not from the publication. The sample table lists about 560,000 distinct CDR3 sequences, 15% to 20% of them with a count of one. Of the sample, approximately 12% falls within the top ten clones.

This specimen's time point label, interpreted: newly diagnosed GD, antithyroid drugs for less than 3 months. For both TCR sequencing and RNA sequencing, RNA was extracted from PBMCs in TRIzol. The diagnosis of Graves' disease was made according to American Thyroid Association guidelines. The patients came from an endocrinology department in Xi'an, China. Each patient gave approximately 9.7 milliliters of peripheral blood, collected in an EDTA anticoagulant tube. Ficoll Paque Plus density gradient separation was used to isolate PBMCs, and no additional T cell sorting was done. An Agilent 2100 Bioanalyzer and agarose gel were used to assess RNA quality, and a NanoDrop 2000 was used to measure RNA concentration. Separately, the same data were catalogued under a study of T cells in Graves' hyperthyroidism and ophthalmopathy. From the second report: A patient counted as having stable Graves' hyperthyroidism if no progression to ophthalmopathy occurred over 18 months of follow-up. Hyperthyroidism patients were newly diagnosed, with disease duration under 2 months, and aged 18 to 65 years. The study excluded patients with uncontrolled infections, other autoimmune diseases, pregnancy or lactation. Diagnoses were based on clinical symptoms, serum thyroxine and TRAb, thyroid ultrasound and orbital computed tomography. For the first round of RT-PCR on the TCR CDR3, the HTBI primer set was used together with the Qiagen OneStep RT-PCR kit. Most expanded thyroid clonotypes (frequency above 0.001) were also detected in blood, a finding suggesting that blood repertoires may reflect thyroid immune responses. Ophthalmopathy was separated from stable hyperthyroidism by a 13 V-J signature model, with approximately 85% sensitivity and about 84% specificity obtained in cross-validation and 80%/75% obtained in testing. In validation, the model predicted progression to ophthalmopathy with around 71% sensitivity and approximately 78% specificity, a median of about 6 months before onset. To identify TCR V-J signatures that set the groups apart, the researchers used a discovery cohort of 90 to 100 patients, made up of around 40 with Graves' ophthalmopathy and 57 with stable Graves' hyperthyroidism. Whether ophthalmopathy could be predicted prospectively was tested in an independent validation cohort made up of about 20 hyperthyroidism patients plus 17 patients who later progressed to ophthalmopathy. The 100 or so discovery patients were divided at random into training and test sets in a 7:3 ratio. The study also compared thyroid tissue and blood T-cell repertoires from about six Graves' hyperthyroidism patients. After sampling, hyperthyroidism patients received methimazole starting at 30 mg daily, and ophthalmopathy patients received high-dose intravenous methylprednisolone. The libraries were constructed in a second round of multiplex PCR and then size-selected and purified. Libraries were sequenced paired-end with 100 bp reads on an Illumina HiSeq2000. SOAPnuke was used to process the raw data, removing reads that contained adapters or uncalled bases, had a mean Phred below 15, or lacked an exact match to the constant primer or identifier. High-quality paired reads were merged using COPE v1.2.5, and each unique nucleotide sequence was defined as a clonotype. MiTCR v1.1 was used to align clonotypes to the IMGT TRBV, TRBD and TRBJ reference segments. Analysis was restricted to V-J combinations with a frequency above 0.0001, which covered approximately 99% of repertoires. A TCS score was defined as the ratio between F50 (clonal expansion) and ExV (chaos), using BLOSUM62-based TCRdist between CDR3 peptides within each V-J. Welch's t-statistics and random forest reduced 500 to 550 V-J features to 10 to 15, which were used in a naive Bayes classifier (R e1071). No statistical method was used to fix the sample size in advance, and group allocation was not hidden from the investigators. According to the paper, TCR Vbeta CDR3 sequencing was carried out on over 130 peripheral blood samples, which came from about 45 ophthalmopathy, 80 or so hyperthyroidism and approximately 17 progressor patients.

The TCR comes from a man between 18 and 29 years old with Graves disease. Donor details come from another sample of the same person, matched by shared clones. Source: peripheral blood mononuclear cells (PBMCs), taken at new diagnosis, from a patient treated with antithyroid drugs.

The CDR3 protein: CASSFAKLGQESFYEQYF. The nucleotide sequence is given as TGTGCCAGCAGTTTTGCGAAACTGGGACAGGAGAGTTTCTACGAGCAGTACTTC. The chain links TRBV28 with TRBJ2-7, with TRBD1 matching 8 junction bases. The germline V gene sets CDR1 to MDHEN and CDR2 to SYDVKM. The germline V end is reduced by 3 bases and the J end by 3 bases; junction bases left unmatched: 16. The CDR3 numbers 18 residues from cysteine through phenylalanine. Just CDR3 DNA is preserved here, 54 bases in frame from base 1.